A single sample gave rise to the 12 T cell receptor beta chains below, sequenced in a study of OX40 agonist ivuxolimab in advanced cancers. Libraries were prepared by immunoSEQ multiplex PCR; TCRdb keeps only in-frame clonotypes and omits some of them. The sample lists 80,000 to 95,000 clones, roughly nine tenths occurring once. Sequencing used CD4+ or CD8+ T cells sorted from blood, obtained in a trial of the OX40 agonist ivuxolimab. All receptors come from an adult with an advanced solid tumor such as melanoma, head and neck, liver or kidney cancer.

This clone was found once. One end of the junction fails to match germline, which may point to a read error. The gene calls are TRBV6-1 and TRBJ1-1; no clear D. Germline CDR1 MNHNS, CDR2 SASEGT. The CDR3 has 11 residues. In DNA form, the CDR3 reads TGTGCCAGCACTGAAGGGCCTGAAGCTTTCTTT. It is translated as CASTEGPEAFF.

The chain employs TRBV5-4 and TRBJ2-5; no definite D call. The J call may not be correct, given that the DNA end is closer to TRBJ2-7. The CDR3 contains 13 residues. Germline V lookup: CDR1 SGHNT, CDR2 YYREEE (reference sequence). CDR3 DNA sequence: TGTGCCAGCAGCTTGGACGGCTCCTACGAGCAGTACTTC. It specifies CASSLDGSYEQYF.

CDR3 nucleotides: TGCGCCAGCAGCCGGACTGAGCGGTACGAGCAGTACTTC. It yields the protein CASSRTERYEQYF. This chain uses TRBV5-1 with TRBJ2-7; D is perhaps TRBD2 (5 bases). V was shortened by 4 bases and J by 4 bases, with 12 bases between the two germline ends. The CDR3 has 13 amino acids. CDR1 is SGHRS and CDR2 is YFSETQ in the germline V gene.

This rearrangement joins TRBV30 to TRBJ2-1; 13 bases are shared with TRBD2. The CDR3 length is 16 residues. V shed 4 bases and J 0 bases; nucleotides not matched to a gene: 3. The germline gives CDR1 GTSNPN, CDR2 SVGIG (reference sequence). The CDR3: CAWTGTSGISYNEQFF. CDR3 sequence (DNA): TGTGCCTGGACCGGGACTAGCGGGATCTCCTACAATGAGCAGTTCTTC.

This chain connects TRBV19 to TRBJ1-1; TRBD1 matches at 12 bases. The junction had 12 bases not matched to a gene; V was cut back by 8 bases and J by 11 bases. Germline V lookup: CDR1 LNHDA, CDR2 SQIVND (reference sequence). This CDR3 has 14 residues. CDR3 in amino acids: CASLGQGAAVWAFF. The CDR3 DNA sequence: TGTGCCAGTCTGGGACAGGGGGCGGCCGTGTGGGCTTTCTTT.

The rearrangement links TRBV6-5 to TRBJ2-3; 8 positions agree with TRBD2. Trimming took 6 bases from V and 3 from J; bases not matched to a gene: 5. This CDR3 is 14 amino acids long. Germline loops: CDR1 MNHEY, CDR2 SVGAGI. CDR3 sequence: CASREIAGTDTQYF. For the CDR3, the DNA is TGTGCCAGCAGAGAAATAGCGGGAACAGATACGCAGTATTTT.

This clone has only a few counts. The V and J genes are TRBV6-4 and TRBJ2-6; a possible D gene is TRBD2 (5 bases). V dropped 0 bases and J dropped 4 bases, with 10 bases sitting between them. CDR3 length: 16 residues. Germline V gene sequence: CDR1 MRHNA, CDR2 SNTAGT. The CDR3 is CASSDSIARGANVLTF. The CDR3 DNA sequence: TGTGCCAGCAGTGACTCGATAGCGCGAGGGGCCAACGTCCTGACTTTC.

The chain carries TRBV7-2 and TRBJ1-2, with TRBD1 as a possible D gene (6 bases). CDR3 length: 17 amino acids. CDR1 is SGHTA and CDR2 is FQGNSA in the germline V gene. V lost 3 bases and J 3 bases, leaving 20 bases between the germline ends. The CDR3 nucleotides are TGTGCCAGCAGCTTGGCCGTATACAGGGAGTGGGACTATGGCTACACCTTC. It translates to CASSLAVYREWDYGYTF. Variable domain in full (rest from reference TRBV7-2 and TRBJ1-2): GAGVSQSPSNKVTEKGKDVELRCDPISGHTALYWYRQSLGQGLEFLIYFQGNSAPDKSGLPSDRFSAERTGGSVSTLTIQRTQQEDSAVYLCASSLAVYREWDYGYTFGSGTRLTVV.

This clone counts as medium-sized. V usage is TRBV4-1 and J usage is TRBJ2-1, with unresolved D. The CDR3 covers 15 residues. The germline V and J ends were trimmed by 1 base and 8 bases, with 15 bases remaining between them. Germline-derived CDR1 and CDR2 are MGHRA and YSYEKL. CDR3 in DNA: TGCGCCAGCAGCCAAGGTGGGTCCCCCTGGGATGAGCAGTTCTTC. Encoded protein: CASSQGGSPWDEQFF.

The chain carries TRBV30 and TRBJ2-1, with D unclear. The CDR3 is made up of 10 amino acids. Germline V gene lookup returns CDR1 GTSNPN and CDR2 SVGIG (reference sequence). Trimming shortened V by 0 bases and J by 6 bases, and 0 bases separated the two germline ends. The CDR3 DNA follows: TGTGCCTGGAGTGTCAATGAGCAGTTCTTC. As protein: CAWSVNEQFF.

The CDR3 loop reads CASRRTGYEQFF. The CDR3 nucleotides read TGTGCCAGCAGACGGACAGGGTATGAGCAGTTCTTC. The chain carries TRBV28 and TRBJ2-1, with 8 bases aligning to TRBD1. J lost 8 bases, V lost 6 bases, and 3 bases had no gene match. The CDR3 covers 12 residues. Germline CDR1 reads MDHEN; CDR2 reads SYDVKM.

This sequence joins TRBV5-6 and TRBJ1-5; the D is unclear. The CDR3 loop spans 14 amino acids. V was trimmed by 2 bases and J by 7 bases, leaving 13 bases between them. Germline V gene lookup returns CDR1 SGHDT and CDR2 YYEEEE. This CDR3 reads CASSLGLTEQPQHF. The CDR3 coding sequence is TGTGCCAGCAGCTTAGGACTCACGGAGCAGCCCCAGCATTTT.